This T cell receptor beta chain was captured in a study of cytomegalovirus exposure and HLA in healthy donors (dated by TCRdb to the late 2010s). In terms of the full investigation: According to an earlier analysis of 587 of the donors, 150 million to 200 million T cells yielded roughly 110 million unique TCR beta sequences and roughly 280 Gb of sequence data. Roughly 300 gigabases of sequencing data and around 87 million unique TCR sequences were included in an early release covering 550 to 800 HLA-typed donors. Of the roughly 400 genotyped donors, less than 90% were placed in the genetic ancestry cluster associated with self-reported Caucasian donors. The aim of the study was to test whether cataloging public T cell receptors could identify signatures of past pathogen exposure. The T cell repertoires of around 670 subjects were profiled by immunosequencing and related to cytomegalovirus serostatus. In addition to the first cohort of 666 subjects, a separate validation cohort of 120 different subjects was used. High-throughput TCR immunosequencing, statistical association of individual TCRs with disease status, and machine learning were combined to predict cytomegalovirus infection status. To study patterns of TCR occurrence, a later analysis re-analyzed previously published TCR beta repertoires from 600 to 750 donors and added high-resolution HLA genotyping. Rather than drawing on any new phenotypic data, the later analysis identified candidate immune exposures from TCR beta sequences and the way those sequences occurred across donors. To decide whether each TCR beta V gene segment behaved as functional or pseudogenic, an earlier analysis of nearly 600 of the donors relied on high-throughput TCR beta sequencing. Donor age, sex, ethnicity and CMV serostatus were compiled alongside the repertoire data. In a later genetic analysis, genome-wide SNP genotypes for about 65% of the 666 donors were used, and that subset was treated as a discovery cohort. All discovery cohort repertoires had been generated using a single sequencing platform. HLA typing covered class I and class II loci at four-digit resolution. The number of typed donors differed by locus: 629-630 for A, B, C, DRB1 and DQB1; some 540 for DQA1; roughly 600 for DPA1; and some 430 for DPB1. Because of strong linkage in the cohort, roughly 5 DR-DQ haplotypes were treated as single units for association and clustering. Among several hundred genotyped donors of the cohort, an average of approximately 200,000 unique TCR beta nucleotide sequences was sequenced per donor, of which roughly 17% were non-productive. Study-wide findings and limitations: A group of highly shared sequence variants was considered likely to be a technical artifact of the sequencing pipeline. A further reported finding was that TCR beta sequences accurately predicted the HLA-A and HLA-B alleles for most subjects in the first cohort. According to a later genetic analysis, donors in an Asian-associated ancestry cluster had fewer N-insertions in productive TCRs than the approximately 630-donor mean. Roughly 15 rarely observed V segments, including chromosome 9 orphons, were excluded from the earlier analysis of about 600 of the donors because counts were too low. In a later analysis, the rate of TCR association differed among HLA loci, with DRB1 alleles having the most associated TCRs and HLA-C alleles having the fewest. Broadly in line with IMGT annotations, most TCR beta V segments showed up in productive rearrangements about 87% or about 30% of the time in an earlier analysis of several hundred of the donors. Correlated functional status among segregating V segments might reflect linkage disequilibrium, but an unknown experimental factor could not be ruled out. A later analysis associated about 17,000 TCR beta sequences with specific HLA alleles at a false discovery rate of 0.05. Roughly uniform sequencing depth across donors was assumed in presence/absence analyses, although this assumption may not hold. A later genetic analysis associated a missense DCLRE1C variant with V-gene and J-gene trimming of TCR beta chains, and an independent cohort replicated the association. The authors suggested that the approach could potentially be generalized to other disease states and immunological phenotypes. In a later analysis, several top co-occurrence clusters were reported to appear linked to parvovirus B19, influenza, CMV and Epstein-Barr virus. Some IMGT-functional V segments, including TRBV6-2 and TRBV6-3, could not be told apart with the 87-base-pair reads, so those segments were excluded. A total of around 150 TCR beta chains were listed by the study as associated with cytomegalovirus. Because HLA typing was unavailable for some donors at each locus, only the typed subset was used in association tests. In both the original and validation cohorts, the classifier was reported to diagnose cytomegalovirus status with high specificity and sensitivity. Only TCR beta chains were sequenced in this cohort, and the absence of alpha or paired-chain data limited detectable features. Compared with equally common non-associated chains, HLA-associated TCR beta chains in a later analysis were more clonally expanded and had lower generation probabilities. In vitro tests confirmed that a few of the cytomegalovirus-associated TCR beta chains recognize cytomegalovirus antigens. Most TCR sequences were seen in very few donors, while some public TCRs were found in many individuals. CMV serostatus was the only immune exposure information available for the cohort. When HLA alleles, especially DR and DQ, strongly co-occurred, attributing TCR associations to individual alleles was difficult. A later analysis found that most CMV-associated TCR beta chains appeared HLA-restricted, with HLA associations seemingly driven largely by CMV exposure.

Libraries were made using the immunoSEQ multiplex PCR assay. For the multiplex PCR, a mixture combining 60 forward primers for TCR Vbeta segments and 13 reverse primers for TCR Jbeta segments was used. The CDR3 region of rearranged TCR beta genes was amplified from genomic DNA by a multiplex PCR assay. Amplified TCR beta libraries were sequenced as 87-base-pair reads on the Illumina HiSeq System. Under the source paper's analysis protocol: In a later analysis, some 80 million unique TCR beta chains were counted across the 500 to 850 repertoires, and about 10 million of these chains were shared by at least two donors. To remove PCR and sequencing errors, raw reads were error-corrected and collapsed into unique sequences using a nearest-neighbor algorithm that merged closely related sequences. CDR3 sequences were aligned to IMGT reference sequences to assign V, D and J gene segments. For a sequence to be retained, a match of at least six nucleotides to both a V gene segment and a J gene segment was required. Rearrangements were called productive when the CDR3 lacked stop codons and stayed in frame with V and J; all others were non-productive. CDR3 was defined by IMGT convention, running from the second conserved V-encoded cysteine to the conserved J-encoded phenylalanine. The earlier analysis of about 560 of the donors excluded any sequence lacking an unambiguous match to a single V gene segment. In an earlier analysis of a few hundred of the donors, V segments were called functional above 56.7% productive rearrangements and were called segregating when the between-donor standard deviation exceeded 5%. A statistical classification framework was developed to diagnose cytomegalovirus status using the catalog of TCR beta chain sequences. In a later analysis, V and J genes were assigned by comparing TCR nucleotide sequences against IMGT/GENE-DB human TR gene sequences. A later analysis assigned CDR3 sequences and most-parsimonious VDJ recombination scenarios with the TCRdist pipeline. In a later analysis, every TCR beta chain was defined by the combination of its CDR3 amino acid sequence and its V-gene family, and reads without a unique V-gene family were dropped. As a way to deal with suspected cross-contamination and a sequencing artifact, a later analysis dropped 500 to 700 nucleotide sequences that were highly shared and had low generation probability. For each public chain, a later analysis derived a clonal expansion index from normalized ranks of inferred template counts within each repertoire. In a later analysis, generation probabilities were computed with a VDJ recombination model fitted to out-of-frame rearrangements, and the resulting probabilities were checked against IGoR. In a later analysis, TCR-TCR, TCR-HLA and TCR-CMV co-occurrence was scored with hypergeometric tests, and a repertoire-size bias correction was applied to TCR pairs. In a later analysis, false discovery rates were estimated by permuting HLA or CMV assignments 20 times. In a later analysis, co-occurring TCRs were grouped with DBSCAN, and TCRdist sequence similarity was added when clustering was performed within HLA-allele-positive subsets. Co-occurrence clustering excluded repertoires with fewer than 30,000 or more than 120,000 public chains, plus five with anomalous nucleotide sharing. Not all clones reach the TCRdb copy of this immuneACCESS table, which keeps in-frame sequences only. Checked studies attribute under half of the gap to unresolved V genes and leave the rest unexplained. The V and J calls and the clone size are those of that table, but D and trimming were determined from the DNA. The sample table shows around 150,000 clones, and roughly 72% are seen once. The ten top clones hold roughly 6.6% of the sample.

Germline trimming amounts to 3 bases on V and 4 bases on J, with 3 as the count of junction bases outside the gene matches. Taken from the germline V gene, the CDR1 and CDR2 loops are LGHNA and YNFKEQ. Measured from the cysteine to the phenylalanine, the CDR3 is 14 residues long. Of all the DNA, just the CDR3 is kept, 42 bases in frame from base 1. In total, over 600 healthy bone marrow donors made up the cohort. At the time of sampling, every cohort member was nominally healthy, though immune exposures that went unrecorded were likely present. The donor was CMV seropositive and belonged to the group of 250 to 300 seropositive cohort members. Each donor provided a peripheral blood sample, and peripheral blood mononuclear cells were used for TCR beta sequencing. Genomic DNA was extracted from the blood cell samples with the Qiagen DNeasy Blood Extraction Kit. This clone appeared a single time. The antigen this receptor binds is unknown. Base qualities are not provided; no much larger clone lies one nucleotide away.

This chain is built from TRBV4-2 and TRBJ1-2, with 9 bases aligning to TRBD1. Specimen: PBMCs. This sequence was found in a man aged 40-49 years in good health and CMV-seropositive. The encoded CDR3 is CASSQGQGIYGYTF. The nucleotide sequence is TGTGCCAGCAGCCAGGGACAGGGTATCTATGGCTACACCTTC.